Given below is one T cell receptor beta chain in context. Its antigen is not known. CDR1 and CDR2 (germline): SGDLS, YYNGEE. With V trimmed by 4 bases and J by 6 bases, 7 bases remained unmatched. This CDR3 has 16 residues. This sample stems from a study of somatic mutations in cytotoxic T cells in rheumatoid arthritis. Study-level information: At nearly 100% purity, some V beta antibody-stained T-cell populations were flow-sorted, and these included V beta1+ cells that were sequenced for TCRB. Findings of the study overall: It was in rheumatoid arthritis patients, but not in healthy controls, that CD8+ clonality increased with age.

Produced via immunoSEQ multiplex PCR; TCRdb's table is partial and in-frame only. The profile covers some 2,400 clones, with about 77% appearing a single time and about 45% taken by the ten largest. Sequencing was performed on CD8+ T cells sorted from blood. The V gene is TRBV9, the J gene TRBJ2-3; TRBD2 agrees at 14 bases. This receptor was taken from a man between 65 and 85 years old with rheumatoid arthritis. This CDR3 reads CASSPGTSGSTDTQYF. CDR3 in DNA: TGTGCCAGCAGCCCCGGGACTAGCGGGAGTACTGATACGCAGTATTTT.